Presented here are 4 T cell receptor beta chains from one specimen sequenced in a study of blood T cell repertoires in COVID-19 (dated by TCRdb to 2020 to 2021). The method behind the library was the immunoSEQ multiplex PCR assay. TCRdb provides this immuneACCESS table in a form limited to in-frame rearrangements. Some clones are lacking; in checked studies, under half of them reflect an unresolved V gene, and why the rest are absent is not known. Counted in this sample were around 270,000 clones; around 82% of them appeared once. Of the sample, around 14% falls within the top ten clones. Sample: peripheral blood. The receptors were gathered from a person between 65 and 79 years old with COVID-19, enrolled during active disease.

The J gene is TRBJ1-2, the V gene TRBV18; a possible D gene is TRBD1 (5 bases). Germline CDR1 is KGHSH and CDR2 is LQKENI. Trimming cost V 2 bases and J 0 bases, with 19 bases left between them. CDR3 length equals 18 residues. The CDR3 loop is CASSPEHVAGPTNYGYTF. The CDR3, as DNA: TGTGCCAGCTCACCAGAGCATGTAGCAGGGCCTACTAACTATGGCTACACCTTC.

This chain links TRBV20-1 with TRBJ2-7; the D is unclear. Looked up from germline, CDR1 is DFQATT and CDR2 is SNEGSKA (reference sequence). The CDR3 has 11 amino acids. V dropped 2 bases and J dropped 7 bases, with 9 bases sitting between them. The CDR3, as DNA: TGCAGTGCTAGATTCGCTAAAGAGCAGTACTTC. This codes for CSARFAKEQYF.

This clone was recorded once. The V call is TRBV19, the J call TRBJ2-1, with 11 bases identical to TRBD2. J was trimmed by 4 bases and V by 9 bases; bases with no gene match: 5. CDR1 LNHDA and CDR2 SQIVND come from the germline V gene (reference sequence). The CDR3 has 14 residues. The CDR3 DNA reads as TGTGCCAGCCGCACTAGCGGGGGTTACAATGAGCAGTTCTTC. Its protein is CASRTSGGYNEQFF.

The gene calls are TRBV6-5 and TRBJ1-2; D call uncertain. The ends were cut back, 4 bases at V and 5 bases at J, with 14 bases in the middle. The CDR3 runs 14 residues. Germline CDR1 MNHEY, CDR2 SVGAGI. This CDR3 is CASSSLEQRYGYTF. DNA for the CDR3: TGTGCCAGCAGTTCCTTAGAACAGAGATATGGCTACACCTTC.